The 22 T cell receptor beta chains given below trace back to one sample, sequenced in a study of CXCR3-negative and CXCR3-positive naive CD8 T cells. In preparing the TRB cDNA libraries, 5' RACE with UMI labels was used. TCRdb reprocessed the 5' RACE reads and keeps a single row for each CDR3 protein, giving no DNA. Listed are tens of thousands of distinct CDR3 sequences; 4.3% falls within the top ten. The sequencing input was naive CXCR3- CD8+ T cells from blood. Subset defined: CD45RO-CCR7+CD27+CD95- naive CD8+ T cells lacking CXCR3 (TNR3-). The receptor set was obtained from a human donor in good health. Some clones in this sample may be carry-over from other donors' samples.

The chain is built from TRBV4-1 and TRBJ1-1; as DNA is missing, the TRBD1 call by TCRdb cannot be tested. The CDR3 loop spans 17 amino acids. Germline values: CDR1 MGHRA, CDR2 YSYEKL. The CDR3 is CASSQIFRDTFGTEAFF.

V and J are TRBV6-2 or TRBV6-3 and TRBJ2-1; TCRdb reports TRBD2, a call that lacks DNA to check it against. The CDR3 runs 14 residues. Germline values: CDR1 MNHEY, CDR2 SVGEGT. CDR3 sequence reads: CASYGTPHYNEQFF.

The chain couples TRBV14 to TRBJ2-2. This CDR3 comprises 13 residues. Germline CDR1 and CDR2: SGHDN and FVKESK. The CDR3 sequence: CASSQYQSGELFF.

The chain is built from TRBV5-1 and TRBJ1-6. The CDR3 is 14 residues long. The germline gives CDR1 SGHRS, CDR2 YFSETQ. The CDR3 loop reads CASSLGLSDSPLHF. Together with reference TRBV5-1 and TRBJ1-6, the CDR3 gives the full variable domain: KAGVTQTPRYLIKTRGQQVTLSCSPISGHRSVSWYQQTPGQGLQFLFEYFSETQRNKGNFPGRFSGRQFSNSRSEMNVSTLELGDSALYLCASSLGLSDSPLHFGNGTRLTVT.

V gene TRBV29-1 combines with J gene TRBJ1-2; lacking DNA, the TRBD1 call made by TCRdb goes unchecked. This CDR3 is built from 13 residues. The V gene's germline CDR1 is SQVTM and CDR2 ANQGSEA. CDR3 sequence reads: CSGVDRGNYGYTF.

The chain uses TRBV29-1 and TRBJ1-2; TCRdb returns TRBD1, unconfirmable since there is no DNA. In germline, CDR1 is SQVTM, CDR2 ANQGSEA. The CDR3 is made up of 14 amino acids. The CDR3 protein is CSVEDWITGVGYTF.

The rearrangement uses TRBV7-9 and TRBJ1-1; the D call of TRBD1 rests on TCRdb alone, since no DNA is present to check it. Germline CDR1 is SEHNR and CDR2 is FQNEAQ (reference sequence). The CDR3 has 14 residues. The CDR3 loop is CASSLTGAYTEAFF.

The CDR3 loop is CASSEWTSGEQYF. The chain combines TRBV10-1 with TRBJ2-7; as DNA is missing, the TRBD2 call by TCRdb cannot be tested. Per the germline V gene, CDR1 is WNHNN and CDR2 is SYGVQD (reference sequence). CDR3 length: 13 amino acids.

J is TRBJ1-2 and V is TRBV28; TCRdb lists TRBD1, though no DNA is available to test this call. Per the germline V gene, CDR1 is MDHEN and CDR2 is SYDVKM. This CDR3 contains 14 residues. CDR3 sequence reads: CASSLTGSPYGYTF.

V usage is TRBV11-2 and J usage is TRBJ2-3; absent DNA, TCRdb's TRBD2 call cannot be checked. CDR3 length: 16 amino acids. CDR1 is SGHAT, CDR2 FQNNGV, per germline. CDR3 protein: CASSWTSGGLWDTQYF.

This CDR3 reads CASSSPRVGGTEAFF. The chain couples TRBV27 to TRBJ1-1. The CDR3 runs 15 residues. Germline CDR1 is MNHEY and CDR2 is SMNVEV (reference sequence).

J is TRBJ2-7 and V is TRBV11-3; the TCRdb call, TRBD1, lacks DNA for checking. The CDR3 consists of 14 residues. In germline, CDR1 is SGHNT, CDR2 YENEEA. CDR3 loop: CASSLSPGNHEQYF.

V is TRBV28 and J is TRBJ2-2; the TCRdb call, TRBD1, lacks DNA for checking. This CDR3 has 17 residues. CDR1 is MDHEN, CDR2 SYDVKM, per germline. CDR3 in amino acids: CASSVSRGPYTTGELFF. Using reference TRBV28 and TRBJ2-2 for the parts outside the CDR3, the full variable domain is DVKVTQSSRYLVKRTGEKVFLECVQDMDHENMFWYRQDPGLGLRLIYFSYDVKMKEKGDIPEGYSVSREKKERFSLILESASTNQTSMYLCASSVSRGPYTTGELFFGEGSRLTVL.

The chain recombines TRBV11-2 with TRBJ2-7; TCRdb outputs TRBD1, but without DNA this stays unchecked. CDR1 is SGHAT, CDR2 FQNNGV, per germline. This CDR3 spans 17 amino acids. The CDR3 spells CASSFSVPGRYIYEQYF. The full variable domain, in which reference TRBV11-2 and TRBJ2-7 provide the parts outside the CDR3, is EAGVAQSPRYKIIEKRQSVAFWCNPISGHATLYWYQQILGQGPKLLIQFQNNGVVDDSQLPKDRFSAERLKGVDSTLKIQPAKLEDSAVYLCASSFSVPGRYIYEQYFGPGTRLTVT.

The chain employs TRBV5-1 and TRBJ2-3; TCRdb's D gene call, TRBD1, goes unchecked for lack of DNA. This CDR3 is 14 amino acids long. The V gene's germline CDR1 is SGHRS and CDR2 YFSETQ. CDR3 sequence: CASSSRGETDTQYF.

J is TRBJ2-7 and V is TRBV7-3. The CDR3 is 12 amino acids. Germline assignment: CDR1 SGHTA and CDR2 FQGTGA. The CDR3 loop reads CASSLTSGEQYF.

The rearrangement uses TRBV12-3 or TRBV12-4 and TRBJ2-2; TCRdb reports TRBD2, a call that lacks DNA to check it against. The CDR3 is made up of 16 amino acids. The CDR3 region is CASSGGERGGFGELFF.

V and J are TRBV29-1 and TRBJ2-7. The CDR3 length is 14 residues. The germline gives CDR1 SQVTM, CDR2 ANQGSEA. The CDR3 loop reads CSVAGKGGSYEQYF.

This CDR3 reads CSARDVGHNEQFF. The chain employs TRBV29-1 and TRBJ2-1; TCRdb proposes TRBD2, but this gene call is untestable without DNA. The CDR3 is 13 residues long. Germline V gives CDR1 SQVTM, CDR2 ANQGSEA.

The chain links TRBV3-1 to TRBJ1-5. Germline V gene lookup returns CDR1 LGHDT and CDR2 YNNKEL (reference sequence). The CDR3 has 15 amino acids. The CDR3 loop is CASSQDWRSSQPQHF.

The chain carries TRBV12-3 or TRBV12-4 and TRBJ2-7. The CDR3 has 14 amino acids. The chain's CDR3 is CASRRAAGPYEQYF.

The genes are TRBV28 and TRBJ2-7; TCRdb calls TRBD1, which cannot be checked without DNA. Germline V gene sequence: CDR1 MDHEN, CDR2 SYDVKM. This CDR3 spans 13 amino acids. The chain's CDR3 is CASSWDRVHEQYF.